Sequencing of this T cell receptor (beta chain) was carried out in a study of neoadjuvant anti-PD-1 for oral cavity cancer (dated by TCRdb to about 2021). Turning to the overall study: Patients mostly received three to four biweekly doses of nivolumab at 3 mg/kg before curative-intent surgical resection. Patients without progression received a fourth nivolumab dose around day 43 and underwent definitive surgical resection on days 50-56. Under RECIST 1.1, a patient counted as a responder if showing complete response, partial response or stable disease, and as a non-responder if showing progression. The parent correlative cohort included roughly 13 patients, with a roughly 35% response rate. What the study reported, not specific to this receptor: After neoadjuvant nivolumab, non-responders showed significantly higher T cell clonality (Gini index) in PBMCs than responders did. Only three patients per response group were included in the TCR analyses, and larger cohorts for validation were called for by the authors. A higher pretreatment blood Treg/Th17 ratio correlated with both higher pretreatment blood TCRbeta clonality and lower post-treatment tumor TCRbeta clonality.

With regard to this clone: The antigen this receptor binds is unknown. No quality values exist for individual bases; no much larger clone is one base distant.

PBMC libraries used mostly around 0.5 ug of input genomic DNA for deep sequencing, with six replicates per sample. Following the manufacturer's instructions, the team built TCRbeta libraries using the immunoSEQ hsTCRbeta kit. The finished libraries were brought together in one pool at approximately 3 nM, which was then read using an Illumina NovaSeq 6000 S4 flow cell. The authors' pipeline ran thus. Raw data preprocessing and quality control were performed with the immunoSEQ Analyzer. The analysis was limited to productive rearrangements, and each clonotype was defined by a unique CDR3 amino acid sequence. Repertoire clonality was estimated as the Gini-Simpson index, computed with the R package tcR. Student's t test was used to compare Gini indices, and Pearson correlation was used to assess associations with tumor size change. This is the immuneACCESS table as TCRdb keeps it, with only in-frame sequences that have V and J called. A part of the clones is gone; compared with another copy, unresolved V genes explain less than half, and the rest is unexplained. The DNA was the basis for D and trimming; V, J and clone size are from that table. This sample is represented by 30,000 to 35,000 clones; 87% of them were singletons. The top ten hold roughly 3.6% of the sample.

This specimen's time point label, per the study, means: before neoadjuvant nivolumab. None of the patients had received prior systemic or radiation treatment, and all were newly diagnosed with stage II-IVA oral cavity squamous cell carcinoma. The cohort consisted of patients with HPV-negative, locally advanced oral cavity squamous cell carcinoma. Peripheral blood mononuclear cells were analyzed directly, without maintenance or expansion in culture. The samples were obtained from a longitudinal correlative study of a single-arm phase II trial testing neoadjuvant nivolumab in oral cavity squamous cell carcinoma. Subject-matched pre- and post-treatment PBMCs and tumors from three responders and three non-responders were subjected to genomic DNA-based TCRbeta sequencing. Peripheral blood mononuclear cells were collected once before nivolumab treatment and again after treatment, at the time of surgery. The Maxwell RSC DNA from Cells kit was used to extract genomic DNA from PBMCs.

Reading from cysteine to phenylalanine, the CDR3 counts 15 amino acids. Only the CDR3 region is kept as DNA, spanning 45 bases read in frame from base 1. From V the trimming removes 4 bases and from J it removes 4 bases, while the gene matches leave 7 bases of the junction unaccounted for. The germline V gene (reference sequence) supplies CDR1 LNHDA and CDR2 SQIVND. The TCR comes from a person aged 35 to 85 with oral cavity squamous cell carcinoma. The rearranged chain carries TRBV19 and TRBJ1-5; TRBD1 agrees with 7 junctional bases. The sample here was PBMCs, taken before nivolumab (anti-PD-1) treatment. The DNA sequence is given as TGTGCCAGTAGTAGGGAGACAGGGTGGAATCAGCCCCAGCATTTT. This encodes CASSRETGWNQPQHF.